These T cell receptor beta chains were read from a single sample in a study of blood T cell repertoires in COVID-19. Assay used: immunoSEQ multiplex PCR; TCRdb lists only in-frame clones, some missing. Here the sample spans fewer than 350,000 clones, 88% being singletons. What was sequenced was peripheral blood. These TCRs come from a woman in her 30s with COVID-19, enrolled during active disease. Each CDR3 is given with its conserved first and last residue. The D gene is left open where the match is weak. Some rows mark clone size as missing; the rest say once, few, many or name a class of expanded clone.

V	J	D	size	CDR3	DNA
TRBV11-2	TRBJ2-5	-	-	CASSLTGGGEETQYF	TGTGCCAGCAGCTTAACGGGCGGGGGCGAGGAGACCCAGTACTTC
TRBV28	TRBJ1-2	TRBD1	once	CASTSGTGGGYGYTF	TGTGCCAGCACGAGTGGGACAGGGGGTGGCTATGGCTACACCTTC
TRBV12-2	TRBJ1-5	-	-	CASRPPSGGSGNQPQHF	TGTGCAAGTCGCCCCCCGTCTGGGGGCTCGGGCAATCAGCCCCAGCATTTT
TRBV7-9	TRBJ2-1	-	-	CASSATRIPNEQFF	TGTGCCAGCAGCGCGACTCGAATCCCTAATGAGCAGTTCTTC
TRBV30	TRBJ1-5	-	-	CAWSVLGGASQPQHF	TGTGCCTGGAGTGTACTGGGGGGGGCGTCTCAGCCCCAGCATTTT
TRBV11-2	TRBJ2-1	TRBD1	once	CASSLGNRGASKQFF	TGTGCCAGCAGCTTAGGTAACAGGGGAGCTTCAAAGCAGTTCTTC
TRBV6-5	TRBJ1-1	-	-	CASSYSRGLITEAFF	TGTGCCAGCAGTTACTCCCGGGGACTCATCACTGAAGCTTTCTTT
TRBV4-3	TRBJ2-1	-	-	CASSPSHWRRSNNEQFF	TGCGCCAGCAGCCCATCTCATTGGCGGCGGTCAAACAATGAGCAGTTCTTC
TRBV5-4	TRBJ2-3	TRBD2	-	CASELLAGDPSTDTQYF	TGTGCCAGCGAACTGCTAGCGGGGGATCCTAGCACAGATACGCAGTATTTT
TRBV2	TRBJ1-6	-	-	CASSRQQGSAPLHF	TGTGCCAGCAGCCGCCAACAGGGCTCGGCACCCCTCCACTTT
TRBV7-2	TRBJ2-5	-	-	CASSQRWGGETQYF	TGTGCCAGCAGCCAGAGATGGGGCGGAGAGACCCAGTACTTC
TRBV7-9	TRBJ2-3	-	-	CASSLEPGTDTQYF	TGTGCCAGCAGCTTAGAGCCAGGGACAGATACGCAGTATTTT
TRBV6-5	TRBJ1-5	TRBD1	-	CASRRDSNSNQPQHF	TGTGCCAGCAGAAGGGACAGCAATAGCAATCAGCCCCAGCATTTT
TRBV6-4	TRBJ1-2	-	-	CASSEGTGPYGYTF	TGTGCCAGCAGTGAGGGTACAGGGCCCTATGGCTACACCTTC
TRBV11-2	TRBJ2-7	TRBD2	-	CASSETSGSYEQYF	TGTGCCAGCAGTGAGACTAGCGGTTCCTACGAGCAGTACTTC
TRBV5-6	TRBJ1-2	TRBD1	-	CASSWGDSRDYGYTF	TGTGCCAGCAGCTGGGGGGACAGCCGTGACTATGGCTACACCTTC
TRBV7-8	TRBJ2-1	TRBD1	-	CASSLERDRVFDEQFF	TGTGCCAGCAGCTTAGAAAGGGACAGGGTGTTTGATGAGCAGTTCTTC
TRBV5-8	TRBJ2-2	TRBD2	-	CASSLLLLAGTNTGELFF	TGTGCCAGCAGCTTGCTTTTGCTAGCGGGGACGAACACCGGGGAGCTGTTTTTT
TRBV7-9	TRBJ2-7	-	-	CASSSEVNPEQYF	TGTGCCAGCAGCTCAGAGGTAAACCCCGAGCAGTACTTC
TRBV2	TRBJ1-2	TRBD1	-	CASSPDRGLGYTF	TGTGCCAGCAGTCCCGACAGGGGGCTTGGCTACACCTTC
TRBV24-1	TRBJ2-5	TRBD2	-	CATSDGLAGGAGAEETQYF	TGTGCCACCAGTGATGGACTAGCGGGGGGCGCAGGAGCTGAAGAGACCCAGTACTTC
TRBV11-1	TRBJ2-4	TRBD2	-	CASSYSGGAGNIQYF	TGTGCCAGCAGCTATAGCGGGGGGGCCGGGAACATTCAGTACTTC
TRBV14	TRBJ2-2	TRBD1	once	CASTRDRNTGELFF	TGTGCCAGCACCCGGGACAGGAACACCGGGGAGCTGTTTTTT